The present TCR beta chain was sequenced within a study of CD8 T cells in ankylosing spondylitis. Findings of the study overall: Ankylosing spondylitis blood appeared to carry a characteristic TCR beta motif of several highly homologous variants.

It was by quantitative 5'-RACE with molecular barcodes that TCR beta libraries were made. TCRdb reprocessed the 5' RACE reads with MiXCR, giving one entry per CDR3 protein. Seen here are 200,000 to 250,000 distinct CDR3 sequences, approximately 20% observed once, and the top ten hold about 42%. This clonotype was seen a few times. Its specificity is unknown. The CDR3 contains 10 residues. Germline-derived CDR1 and CDR2 are SQVTM and ANQGSEA. V was trimmed by 5 bases and J by 7 bases, leaving 8 bases between them. This receptor was identified in a male donor with ankylosing spondylitis. The sequenced sample was blood, either unsorted or a sorted T cell fraction (not recorded which). The rearrangement uses TRBV29-1 and TRBJ1-1, with D unclear. CDR3 loop: CSVSRSEAFF. CDR3 nucleotide sequence: TGCAGCGTTTCTCGGAGTGAAGCTTTCTTT.